This section outlines one T cell receptor beta chain sequence together with its context. This sample was taken from a study of blood T cell repertoires in COVID-19. In the study overall: There were acute and convalescent COVID-19 samples, and they came from the United States, Italy and Spain. PBMCs, B-cell-depleted T cells, or T cells were the source of the cDNA or gDNA that made up the material.

In the original analysis: The assay estimated nucleated cells by amplifying reference gene primers. The method was immunoSEQ multiplex PCR; TCRdb's version includes in-frame clones alone and lacks a portion of them. V, J and clone size are those of that table, while D and trimming were read from the DNA. The table has about 60,000 clones, around 85% seen once. Germline V CDR1 and CDR2: SGHRS, YFSETQ. The CDR3 has 18 amino acids. The trim removed 0 bases at V and 0 bases at J, leaving 2 bases unmatched. The sample consisted of peripheral blood. The V gene is TRBV5-1, the J gene TRBJ2-4, with 14 positions matching TRBD2. The clonotype comes from a human donor in a cohort sampled during active COVID-19. CDR3 protein: CASSLGLAGGLAKNIQYF. As DNA, the CDR3 is TGCGCCAGCAGCTTGGGACTAGCGGGGGGGCTAGCCAAAAACATTCAGTACTTC. The complete variable domain, with remaining parts taken from reference TRBV5-1 and TRBJ2-4, reads KAGVTQTPRYLIKTRGQQVTLSCSPISGHRSVSWYQQTPGQGLQFLFEYFSETQRNKGNFPGRFSGRQFSNSRSEMNVSTLELGDSALYLCASSLGLAGGLAKNIQYFGAGTRLSVL.